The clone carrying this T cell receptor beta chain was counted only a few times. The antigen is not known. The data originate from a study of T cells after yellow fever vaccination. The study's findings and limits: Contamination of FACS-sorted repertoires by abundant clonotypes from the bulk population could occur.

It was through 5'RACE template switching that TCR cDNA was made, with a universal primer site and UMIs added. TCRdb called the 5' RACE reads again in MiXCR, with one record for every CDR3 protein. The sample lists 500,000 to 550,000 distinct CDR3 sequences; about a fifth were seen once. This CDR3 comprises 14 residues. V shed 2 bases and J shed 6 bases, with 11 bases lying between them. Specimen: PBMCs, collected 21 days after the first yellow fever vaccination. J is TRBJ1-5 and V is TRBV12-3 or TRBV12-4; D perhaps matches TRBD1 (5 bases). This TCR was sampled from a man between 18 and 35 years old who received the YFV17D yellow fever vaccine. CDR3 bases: TGTGCCAGCAGTTTACAGGGCGTAGGTCAGCCCCAGCATTTT. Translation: CASSLQGVGQPQHF.